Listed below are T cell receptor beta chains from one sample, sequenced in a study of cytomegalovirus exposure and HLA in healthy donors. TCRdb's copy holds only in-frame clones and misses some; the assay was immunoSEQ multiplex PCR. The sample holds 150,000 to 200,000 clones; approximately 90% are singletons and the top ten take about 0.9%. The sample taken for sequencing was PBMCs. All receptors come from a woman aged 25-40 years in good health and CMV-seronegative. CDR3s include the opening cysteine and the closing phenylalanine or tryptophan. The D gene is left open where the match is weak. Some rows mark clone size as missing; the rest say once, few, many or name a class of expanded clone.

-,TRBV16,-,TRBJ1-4,CASSQSGGATNEKLFF,TGTGCCAGCAGCCAATCGGGGGGTGCAACTAATGAAAAACTGTTTTTT
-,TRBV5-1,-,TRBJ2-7,CASSTLPGSSYEQYF,TGCGCCAGCAGCACCCTCCCGGGGAGCTCCTACGAGCAGTACTTC
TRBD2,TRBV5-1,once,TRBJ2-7,CASSVEGGLYEQYF,TGCGCCAGCAGTGTTGAGGGAGGGCTCTACGAGCAGTACTTC
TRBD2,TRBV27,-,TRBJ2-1,CASRPGGHNEQFF,TGTGCCAGCAGGCCGGGAGGCCACAATGAGCAGTTCTTC
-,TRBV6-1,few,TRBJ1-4,CASSEGGALEKLFF,TGTGCCAGCAGTGAGGGGGGGGCGCTTGAAAAACTGTTTTTT
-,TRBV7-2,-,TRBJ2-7,CASSHPDGLYYEQYF,TGTGCCAGCAGCCACCCCGACGGACTCTACTACGAGCAGTACTTC
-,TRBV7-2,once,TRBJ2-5,CASSLQEGETQYF,TGTGCCAGCAGCCTACAGGAGGGGGAGACCCAGTACTTC
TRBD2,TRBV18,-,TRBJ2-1,CASSPAGDEQFF,TGTGCCAGCTCACCCGCGGGGGATGAGCAGTTCTTC
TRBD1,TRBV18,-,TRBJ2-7,CASSPRDSSYEQYF,TGTGCCAGCTCACCACGGGACAGCTCCTACGAGCAGTACTTC
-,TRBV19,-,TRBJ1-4,CASSKANPNEKLFF,TGTGCCAGTAGTAAAGCGAATCCTAATGAAAAACTGTTTTTT
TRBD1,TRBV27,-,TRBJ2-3,CASSLSQGSSTDTQYF,TGTGCCAGCAGTTTATCACAGGGGTCAAGCACAGATACGCAGTATTTT
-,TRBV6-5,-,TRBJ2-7,CASSYTGSLEQYF,TGTGCCAGCAGTTACACGGGGTCTCTCGAGCAGTACTTC
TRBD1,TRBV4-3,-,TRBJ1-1,CASSQITGVGTEAFF,TGCGCCAGCAGCCAGATTACAGGGGTAGGAACTGAAGCTTTCTTT
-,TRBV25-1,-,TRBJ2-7,CASSKQQGDEQYF,TGTGCCAGCAGTAAACAACAGGGAGACGAGCAGTACTTC
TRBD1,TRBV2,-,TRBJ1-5,CASSPQGAVYGNQPQHF,TGTGCCAGCAGCCCCCAGGGGGCGGTTTATGGCAATCAGCCCCAGCATTTT
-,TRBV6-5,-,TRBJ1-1,CASSGRGAPTEAFF,TGTGCCAGCAGTGGTCGGGGAGCTCCCACTGAAGCTTTCTTT